This passage covers 32 T cell receptor beta chains from one sample sequenced in a study of human T cells and chemical hapten exposure. Time point noted: patch test 1, 2 weeks after DPC sensitization. Documented treatment: therapeutic diphenylcyclopropenone sensitization with weekly scalp DPC. TCRdb fed the RACE reads into MiXCR, producing one record per CDR3 protein. The repertoire includes 180,000 or so distinct CDR3 sequences, more than 14% of them detected once, and less than 2% sits in the top ten. Sequenced material: whole blood, taken in connection with sensitization to the hapten diphenylcyclopropenone (DPC). The receptors shown here come from a woman aged 25-40 years with alopecia areata. Some clones in this sample may be carry-over from other donors' samples.

The chain carries TRBV14 and TRBJ2-2; D is uncertain. Germline V gene data show CDR1 as SGHDN and CDR2 as FVKESK. The CDR3 contains 15 residues. V gave up 0 bases and J gave up 4 bases, with 9 bases separating them. The CDR3 protein is CASSQDPLFTGELFF. DNA of the CDR3: TGTGCCAGCAGCCAAGATCCCCTGTTCACCGGGGAGCTGTTTTTT. Using reference TRBV14 and TRBJ2-2 for the parts outside the CDR3, the full variable domain is EAGVTQFPSHSVIEKGQTVTLRCDPISGHDNLYWYRRVMGKEIKFLLHFVKESKQDESGMPNNRFLAERTGGTYSTLKVQPAELEDSGVYFCASSQDPLFTGELFFGEGSRLTVL.

This clonotype came up many times. The rearrangement uses TRBV20-1 and TRBJ2-5, with 12 bases fitting TRBD2. This CDR3 spans 15 amino acids. The V gene's germline CDR1 is DFQATT and CDR2 SNEGSKA (reference sequence). The ends lost 5 bases at V and 2 bases at J; junction bases unmatched: 6. The chain's CDR3 is CSAQLAGGPQETQYF. The CDR3 bases are TGCAGTGCTCAACTAGCGGGGGGCCCACAAGAGACCCAGTACTTC.

At least ten counts were recorded for this clonotype. CDR3 DNA sequence: TGTGCCAGCAGTTCCAGGGTAGGCTATGGCTACACCTTC. Amino acid sequence: CASSSRVGYGYTF. V gene TRBV12-3 or TRBV12-4 combines with J gene TRBJ1-2; D perhaps matches TRBD1 (5 bases). Trimming removed 4 bases from V and 4 bases from J, with 10 bases in between. The CDR3 is 13 amino acids.

CDR3 DNA: TGTGCCTGGAGAAGGGAGTCCGGCTACGAGCAGTACTTC. Translated, it gives CAWRRESGYEQYF. The chain recombines TRBV30 with TRBJ2-7; perhaps TRBD2 as D (5 bases). Trimming took off 3 bases at V and 3 bases at J, with 12 bases between the two ends. The germline gives CDR1 GTSNPN, CDR2 SVGIG (reference sequence). The CDR3 runs 13 residues.

This sequence joins TRBV7-2 and TRBJ1-3; D gene uncertain. Germline V lookup: CDR1 SGHTA, CDR2 FQGNSA. CDR3 length: 15 amino acids. V lost 5 bases to trimming and J lost 0 bases, with 11 bases between them. CDR3: CASSPAGRSGNTIYF. DNA of the CDR3: TGTGCCAGCAGCCCAGCCGGTCGCTCTGGAAACACCATATATTTT.

This clonotype was seen only a few times. The chain recombines TRBV7-9 with TRBJ2-2, with D unresolved. Trimming shortened V by 6 bases and J by 6 bases, and 17 bases separated the two germline ends. The CDR3 is made up of 15 amino acids. The germline gives CDR1 SEHNR, CDR2 FQNEAQ (reference sequence). The CDR3 spells CASRPNWGNPGELFF. As DNA, the CDR3 is TGTGCCAGCAGGCCTAATTGGGGTAACCCCGGGGAGCTGTTTTTT.

This clonotype has a handful of counts. The chain combines TRBV18 with TRBJ2-3, with 14 positions matching TRBD2. The V gene's germline CDR1 is KGHSH and CDR2 LQKENI. V gave up 6 bases and J gave up 4 bases; unmatched junction bases: 9. There are 17 residues in the CDR3. CDR3: CASSRFGTSGSADTQYF. The CDR3 DNA is TGTGCCAGCTCCCGGTTCGGGACTAGCGGGAGTGCAGATACGCAGTATTTT.

This clonotype has a handful of counts. The chain recombines TRBV29-1 with TRBJ2-1; 10 nucleotides align to TRBD2. Germline lookup yields CDR1 SQVTM and CDR2 ANQGSEA. V trimming: 4 bases; J trimming: 0 bases; junction bases outside the gene matches: 18. This CDR3 is 20 amino acids long. DNA of the CDR3: TGCAGCGTTGGGTTAAAGGTCTGGGGGACTAGCGCAAGCTCCTACAATGAGCAGTTCTTC. Translation: CSVGLKVWGTSASSYNEQFF.

The chain couples TRBV4-2 to TRBJ2-1, with a weak D call TRBD2 (6 bases). V was cut by 0 bases and J by 5 bases, with 11 bases left in between. Germline CDR1 LGHNA, CDR2 YNFKEQ. The length of the CDR3 is 15 residues. CDR3 sequence reads: CASSQDLGGHNEQFF. CDR3 nucleotide sequence: TGTGCCAGCAGCCAAGATTTGGGGGGACACAATGAGCAGTTCTTC.

The table lists this clonotype with a few counts. This chain joins TRBV5-4 and TRBJ2-5; 9 bases align to TRBD1. Germline V gene data show CDR1 as SGHNT and CDR2 as YYREEE (reference sequence). This CDR3 is 17 amino acids long. Unmatched junction bases numbered 11, after V lost 0 bases and J lost 5 bases. CDR3 bases: TGTGCCAGCAGCTTGGGGTCCACAGGGGGCGCACGTGAGACCCAGTACTTC. Translation: CASSLGSTGGARETQYF.

The chain joins TRBV7-2 to TRBJ1-1; weak D call: TRBD1 (6 bases). Germline values: CDR1 SGHTA, CDR2 FQGNSA. There are 13 residues in the CDR3. V was clipped by 3 bases and J by 4 bases, with 9 bases between them. In nucleotides, the CDR3 is TGTGCCAGCAGCTTTACAGGGAGCACTGAAGCTTTCTTT. Protein: CASSFTGSTEAFF.

The table lists this clonotype with many counts. V and J are TRBV7-9 and TRBJ1-1; 8 bases line up with TRBD1. Germline V CDR1 and CDR2: SEHNR, FQNEAQ (reference sequence). The CDR3 is made up of 15 amino acids. With V trimmed by 3 bases and J by 1 base, 4 bases remained unmatched. The CDR3 DNA sequence: TGTGCCAGCAGCTTTGCAGGGGGCAAGAACACTGAAGCTTTCTTT. Translated: CASSFAGGKNTEAFF.

This clonotype was seen more than once but under ten times. The rearrangement joins TRBV3-1 to TRBJ2-6; no firm D call. The CDR3 loop spans 18 amino acids. V was shortened by 0 bases and J by 2 bases, with 14 bases between the two germline ends. The germline CDR1 and CDR2 sequences are LGHDT and YNNKEL (reference sequence). Here the CDR3 reads CASSQDIVSGAGANVLTF. In DNA, the CDR3 is TGTGCCAGCAGCCAAGACATCGTGAGTGGCGCTGGGGCCAACGTCCTGACTTTC.

The chain combines TRBV7-9 with TRBJ1-4; D is possibly TRBD1 (6 bases). Trimming left V 5 bases short and J 0 bases short, with 10 bases between. Germline V lookup: CDR1 SEHNR, CDR2 FQNEAQ (reference sequence). This CDR3 contains 15 residues. The CDR3 sequence: CASSRPGATNEKLFF. In DNA, the CDR3 is TGTGCCAGCAGCCGGCCAGGGGCAACTAATGAAAAACTGTTTTTT.

This clonotype was counted ten times or more. The V and J genes are TRBV28 and TRBJ2-3; a possible D gene is TRBD1 (5 bases). The CDR3 contains 14 residues. CDR1 and CDR2 (germline): MDHEN, SYDVKM. V was pared by 2 bases and J by 1 base, with 7 bases between. The chain's CDR3 is CASSLVQGTDTQYF. In DNA form, the CDR3 reads TGTGCCAGCAGTTTAGTACAGGGCACAGATACGCAGTATTTT.

This chain joins TRBV20-1 and TRBJ2-5; D gene unclear. This CDR3 comprises 11 residues. Trimming took off 6 bases at V and 5 bases at J, with 10 bases between the two ends. Germline V lookup: CDR1 DFQATT, CDR2 SNEGSKA (reference sequence). The DNA of the CDR3 is TGCAGTGCCCAAACCGGGGAGACCCAGTACTTC. Protein product: CSAQTGETQYF.

The chain joins TRBV5-1 to TRBJ2-1; D gene uncertain. Germline V gene data show CDR1 as SGHRS and CDR2 as YFSETQ. Trimming took 0 bases from V and 5 from J, leaving 9 bases between them. The CDR3 loop spans 14 amino acids. The CDR3 coding sequence is TGCGCCAGCAGCTTGGATACTACCAACAATGAGCAGTTCTTC. Its protein is CASSLDTTNNEQFF.

This clonotype was counted many times. The chain uses TRBV12-3 or TRBV12-4 and TRBJ2-3, with D possibly being TRBD2 (6 bases). The ends were cut back, 0 bases at V and 4 bases at J, with 20 bases in the middle. This CDR3 is 18 amino acids long. The CDR3 coding sequence is TGTGCCAGCAGTTTAGCCACTTTAGGTGGCGGGGTGGCAGATACGCAGTATTTT. Translating gives CASSLATLGGGVADTQYF.

The V and J genes are TRBV5-6 and TRBJ2-3, with 9 bases fitting TRBD2. The CDR3 extends over 15 amino acids. CDR1 is SGHDT, CDR2 YYEEEE, per germline. The trim removed 4 bases at V and 2 bases at J, leaving 5 bases unmatched. The CDR3 here is CASSRLADTTDTQYF. For the CDR3, the DNA is TGTGCCAGCAGCCGACTAGCGGATACCACAGATACGCAGTATTTT.

In its sample, this clonotype was seen a few times. The chain combines TRBV9 with TRBJ1-3, with no clear D. The CDR3 runs 13 residues. Trimming removed 3 bases from V and 4 bases from J, with 8 bases in between. Germline assignment: CDR1 SGDLS and CDR2 YYNGEE. The CDR3 region is CASSGTVGNTIYF. CDR3 nucleotides: TGTGCCAGCAGCGGAACAGTCGGAAACACCATATATTTT.

This clonotype was counted at least ten times. The genes are TRBV7-9 and TRBJ1-5; D may be TRBD1 (6 bases). Trimming removed 1 base at V and 3 bases at J, with 7 bases between. This CDR3 comprises 14 residues. Germline loops: CDR1 SEHNR, CDR2 FQNEAQ (reference sequence). CDR3 amino acids: CASSLGQVNQPQHF. For the CDR3, the DNA is TGTGCCAGCAGCTTAGGACAGGTCAATCAGCCCCAGCATTTT.

This clonotype was seen once. This sequence joins TRBV20-1 and TRBJ2-3, with 10 bases aligning to TRBD2. V lost 2 bases to trimming and J lost 1 base; unmatched junction nucleotides: 9. Germline CDR1 and CDR2: DFQATT and SNEGSKA (reference sequence). The length of the CDR3 is 17 residues. CDR3 protein: CSARKAGGRLGTDTQYF. The CDR3 coding sequence is TGCAGTGCTAGAAAAGCGGGGGGGCGTTTGGGCACAGATACGCAGTATTTT.

The rearrangement uses TRBV29-1 and TRBJ2-3; 9 bases are shared with TRBD1. CDR1 and CDR2 (germline): SQVTM, ANQGSEA. The V gene end was trimmed by 5 bases and the J gene end by 3 bases; junction bases not matched to a gene: 6. The CDR3 has 14 residues. CDR3 nucleotides: TGCAGCGTTAGAAGGGACAGGGCAACAGATACGCAGTATTTT. The encoded protein is CSVRRDRATDTQYF.

The sample holds a few counts of this clonotype. The chain has TRBV3-1 and TRBJ2-1, with 11 bases aligning to TRBD2. CDR3 length: 16 residues. V lost 0 bases to trimming and J lost 8 bases; unmatched junction nucleotides: 6. CDR1 is LGHDT and CDR2 is YNNKEL in the germline V gene (reference sequence). CDR3 loop: CASSQDVAGGRYEQFF. CDR3 nucleotide sequence: TGTGCCAGCAGCCAAGATGTAGCGGGGGGGCGTTATGAGCAGTTCTTC.

The V call is TRBV21-1, the J call TRBJ2-1; TRBD2, the D gene given by the table, was not confirmed from the DNA. TRBV21-1 is a documented pseudogene. This CDR3 has 18 residues. CDR3 sequence (DNA): TGTGCCAGCAGCGCAACTGACAAGACTAGCGGGATTTACAATGAGCAGTTCTTC. Amino acids: CASSATDKTSGIYNEQFF.

The V call is TRBV6-6, the J call TRBJ2-5, with TRBD2 matching 10 bases. This CDR3 has 17 residues. V dropped 11 bases and J dropped 3; count of bases not matched to a gene: 18. Looked up from germline, CDR1 is MNHNY and CDR2 is SVGAGI (reference sequence). This CDR3 reads CAANTMASGGTKETQYF. CDR3 DNA: TGTGCCGCAAATACTATGGCTAGCGGGGGCACCAAAGAGACCCAGTACTTC.

In this sample, this clonotype turned up a few times. The rearrangement links TRBV2 to TRBJ2-7, with 9 bases matching TRBD1. J was trimmed by 3 bases and V by 6 bases; bases with no gene match: 12. CDR1 SNHLY and CDR2 FYNNEI come from the germline V gene. The CDR3 sequence is 16 residues long. DNA of the CDR3: TGTGCCAGCAGAAGCCTGGACAGGGGAGGGATCTACGAGCAGTACTTC. As protein: CASRSLDRGGIYEQYF.

Ten or more counts support this clonotype. The chain carries TRBV28 and TRBJ1-2; no clear D gene. There are 13 residues in the CDR3. Germline V gene data show CDR1 as MDHEN and CDR2 as SYDVKM. The ends were cut back, 3 bases at V and 2 bases at J, with 7 bases in the middle. The CDR3 is CASSLAENYGYTF. In DNA, the CDR3 is TGTGCCAGCAGTTTGGCAGAAAACTATGGCTACACCTTC.

The chain combines TRBV5-1 with TRBJ1-1; TRBD1 is a possible D gene (6 bases). The CDR3 length is 13 residues. Germline lookup yields CDR1 SGHRS and CDR2 YFSETQ. V was shortened by 4 bases and J by 6 bases, with 13 bases between the two germline ends. This chain's CDR3 is CASSIQGAAEAFF. The CDR3, as DNA: TGCGCCAGCAGCATACAGGGTGCGGCTGAAGCTTTCTTT.

This sequence joins TRBV7-9 and TRBJ2-5; D gene ambiguous. CDR3 length: 12 residues. Trimming removed 4 bases from V and 0 bases from J, with 3 bases in between. Germline CDR1 reads SEHNR; CDR2 reads FQNEAQ (reference sequence). The CDR3 loop reads CASSSYQETQYF. The CDR3 DNA is TGTGCCAGCAGCTCGTACCAAGAGACCCAGTACTTC.

The chain uses TRBV2 and TRBJ2-1, with TRBD1 as a possible D gene (6 bases). V lost 6 bases to trimming and J lost 7 bases, with 16 bases between them. This CDR3 is built from 14 residues. Germline CDR1 reads SNHLY; CDR2 reads FYNNEI. DNA for the CDR3: TGTGCCAGCAGCCGGGACACCTCAAAAAATGAGCAGTTCTTC. Its protein is CASSRDTSKNEQFF. Looking up the rest from reference TRBV2 and TRBJ2-1 gives the full variable domain: EPEVTQTPSHQVTQMGQEVILRCVPISNHLYFYWYRQILGQKVEFLVSFYNNEISEKSEIFDDQFSVERPDGSNFTLKIRSTKLEDSAMYFCASSRDTSKNEQFFGPGTRLTVL.

This clonotype came up a few times. The junction does not match germline at one end; this may be a read error. This rearrangement joins TRBV7-9 to TRBJ1-6; D remains unclear. Germline CDR1 SEHNR, CDR2 FQNEAQ (reference sequence). This CDR3 region has 13 residues. The CDR3 sequence: CASRPSFNSPLHF. CDR3 DNA sequence: TGTGCCAGCCGGCCGTCCTTTAATTCACCCCTCCACTTT.